Below, 11 T cell receptor beta chains from the same sample are listed, as sequenced in a study of T cell changes during pregnancy in multiple sclerosis. Profiling relied on immunoSEQ multiplex PCR, and the TCRdb table lists in-frame clones only, not all of them. The sample lists over 70,000 clones; around 93% were seen once. Sequenced material: peripheral blood, taken in the third trimester of pregnancy. Receptor source: a female donor with multiple sclerosis, enrolled in a pregnancy study.

J is TRBJ2-3 and V is TRBV9; TRBD2 agrees at 9 bases. The ends lost 2 bases at V and 3 bases at J; junction bases unmatched: 4. The CDR3 contains 15 residues. The germline gives CDR1 SGDLS, CDR2 YYNGEE. CDR3 protein: CASSVSGSRTDTQYF. CDR3 sequence (DNA): TGTGCCAGCAGCGTTAGCGGGAGTCGAACAGATACGCAGTATTTT.

This clone came up a few times. The chain combines TRBV6-1 with TRBJ1-2, with TRBD1 as a possible D gene (6 bases). Germline-derived CDR1 and CDR2 are MNHNS and SASEGT. V was cut by 4 bases and J by 8 bases, with 23 bases left in between. This CDR3 is built from 16 residues. CDR3 region: CASSAGTSTLWRGYTF. For the CDR3, the DNA is TGTGCCAGCAGTGCCGGGACATCAACCCTCTGGAGGGGCTACACCTTC.

This rearrangement joins TRBV5-4 to TRBJ2-5; 8 bases are shared with TRBD2. V shed 3 bases, J shed 3 bases, and the junction held 4 bases outside the gene matches. CDR1 and CDR2 (germline): SGHNT, YYREEE (reference sequence). This CDR3 region has 14 residues. The CDR3 spells CASSSPGGEETQYF. The CDR3 coding sequence is TGTGCCAGCAGCTCACCCGGGGGGGAAGAGACCCAGTACTTC.

As to this clone: Its ends do not fully match the called genes, so a read error is possible. The chain has TRBV7-7 and TRBJ2-1; 10 bases are shared with TRBD1. Germline CDR1 reads SSHAT; CDR2 reads FNYEAQ (reference sequence). This CDR3 is built from 16 residues. CDR3 residues: CASSQGDRGSYNEQFF. The CDR3 DNA reads as TGTGCTAGCAGCCAAGGGGACAGGGGCTCTTACAATGAGCAGTTCTTC.

The CDR3 DNA sequence: TGTGCCAGCAGTGAATGGGGAGGACAGGGAAAAGATACGCAGTATTTT. This translates into CASSEWGGQGKDTQYF. The chain employs TRBV25-1 and TRBJ2-3, with TRBD1 identical over 8 bases. Looked up from germline, CDR1 is MGHDK and CDR2 is SYGVNS. Trimming cost V 1 base and J 5 bases; bases outside gene matches: 8. The CDR3 sequence is 16 residues long.

The chain couples TRBV5-4 to TRBJ1-5; 7 bases align to TRBD1. CDR1 SGHNT and CDR2 YYREEE come from the germline V gene (reference sequence). Losses at the gene ends were 0 bases for V and 0 bases for J; bases not matched to a gene: 6. The CDR3 covers 17 residues. CDR3 nucleotide sequence: TGTGCCAGCAGCTTGGGGCCAGGGGGGAATAGCAATCAGCCCCAGCATTTT. It specifies CASSLGPGGNSNQPQHF.

This sequence joins TRBV19 and TRBJ2-7; D not certain. The V gene lost 3 bases and the J gene lost 5 bases, with 8 bases spanning the gap. This CDR3 has 12 residues. Germline assignment: CDR1 LNHDA and CDR2 SQIVND (reference sequence). The CDR3 bases are TGTGCCAGTAGTATCATGGGCCACGAGCAGTACTTC. Its protein product is CASSIMGHEQYF. Together with reference TRBV19 and TRBJ2-7, the CDR3 gives the full variable domain: DGGITQSPKYLFRKEGQNVTLSCEQNLNHDAMYWYRQDPGQGLRLIYYSQIVNDFQKGDIAEGYSVSREKKESFPLTVTSAQKNPTAFYLCASSIMGHEQYFGPGTRLTVT.

This sequence joins TRBV5-6 and TRBJ1-5; 10 bases are a match to TRBD1. The CDR3 spans 16 residues. V lost 4 bases, J lost 6 bases, and 10 bases stayed unmatched. In germline, CDR1 is SGHDT, CDR2 YYEEEE. The CDR3 sequence: CASSTGTGVSAQPQHF. The CDR3 bases are TGTGCCAGCAGCACCGGGACAGGGGTTTCGGCTCAGCCCCAGCATTTT.

In regard to this clone: The same CDR3 can be traced to other DNA sequences in this sample. The V call is TRBV27, the J call TRBJ2-7; tentative D call: TRBD1 (5 bases). This CDR3 has 13 amino acids. Germline lookup yields CDR1 MNHEY and CDR2 SMNVEV (reference sequence). Trimming took off 3 bases at V and 3 bases at J, with 9 bases between the two ends. In DNA form, the CDR3 reads TGTGCCAGCAGTTTGTCCACAGGCTACGAGCAGTACTTC. The encoded protein is CASSLSTGYEQYF.

This chain uses TRBV28 with TRBJ2-2; D is possibly TRBD1 (6 bases). V lost 6 bases, J lost 5 bases, and 13 bases lay in between. Looked up from germline, CDR1 is MDHEN and CDR2 is SYDVKM. CDR3 length: 14 residues. CDR3 amino acids: CASRRDTLTGELFF. CDR3 sequence (DNA): TGTGCCAGCAGACGGGACACACTGACCGGGGAGCTGTTTTTT. The full variable domain, its missing parts supplied by reference TRBV28 and TRBJ2-2, is DVKVTQSSRYLVKRTGEKVFLECVQDMDHENMFWYRQDPGLGLRLIYFSYDVKMKEKGDIPEGYSVSREKKERFSLILESASTNQTSMYLCASRRDTLTGELFFGEGSRLTVL.

The chain combines TRBV6-5 with TRBJ2-7; TRBD1 is a possible D gene (7 bases). Germline CDR1 and CDR2: MNHEY and SVGAGI. Trimming shortened V by 9 bases and J by 1 base, and 13 bases separated the two germline ends. The CDR3 is 13 residues long. This CDR3 is CASGQGGSYEQYF. The CDR3, as DNA: TGTGCCAGTGGCCAGGGGGGTTCCTACGAGCAGTACTTC.